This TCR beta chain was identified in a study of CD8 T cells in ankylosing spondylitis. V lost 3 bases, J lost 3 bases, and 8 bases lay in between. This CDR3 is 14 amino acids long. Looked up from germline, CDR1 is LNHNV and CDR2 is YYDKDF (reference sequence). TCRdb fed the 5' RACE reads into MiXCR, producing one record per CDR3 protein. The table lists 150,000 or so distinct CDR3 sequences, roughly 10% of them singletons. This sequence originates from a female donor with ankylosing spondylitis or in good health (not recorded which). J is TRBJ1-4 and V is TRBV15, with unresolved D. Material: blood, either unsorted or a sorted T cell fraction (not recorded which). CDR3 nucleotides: TGTGCCACCAGCAGTGGGAAGGCTAATGAAAAACTGTTTTTT. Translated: CATSSGKANEKLFF.